The rows below give T cell receptor beta chains drawn from one sample of a study of blood T cell repertoires in COVID-19. Method: immunoSEQ multiplex PCR; TCRdb's copy keeps in-frame clones and lacks some. The table records about 150,000 clones, approximately 85% of them present only once. Input material: peripheral blood. These receptors originate from a woman aged 60-75 years with COVID-19, enrolled during active disease. The CDR3 runs from the conserved cysteine through the conserved F or W. D genes are given only for firm matches. Some rows mark clone size as missing; the rest say once, few, many or name a class of expanded clone.

TRBJ2-1	NA	TRBV29-1	NA	11	TGCAGCGGGGACAATTACAATGAGCAGTTCTTC	CSGDNYNEQFF
TRBJ2-2	NA	TRBV6-6	NA	16	TGTGCCAGCAGTTACGGGTGGGGGCTGAACACCGGGGAGCTGTTTTTT	CASSYGWGLNTGELFF
TRBJ1-5	NA	TRBV28	NA	15	TGTGCCAGCAGTTCGGGAACGTGGGGCAATCAGCCCCAGCATTTT	CASSSGTWGNQPQHF
TRBJ2-7	TRBD2	TRBV6-2/TRBV6-3	NA	17	TGTGCCAGCAGTTACCGAACCGCGGGGGGGAAGTCCTACGAGCAGTACTTC	CASSYRTAGGKSYEQYF
TRBJ1-1	TRBD1	TRBV5-5	NA	14	TGTGCCAGCAGCTTGGGACAGGGGTACACTGAAGCTTTCTTT	CASSLGQGYTEAFF
TRBJ2-5	TRBD2	TRBV3-1/TRBV3-2	NA	16	TGTGCCAGCAGCCAGGATACTAGCGGGGGCGCCGAGACCCAGTACTTC	CASSQDTSGGAETQYF
TRBJ2-2	TRBD1	TRBV3-1/TRBV3-2	NA	13	TGTGCCAGCAGGCGACAGGGGTCCGGGGAGCTGTTTTTT	CASRRQGSGELFF
TRBJ2-7	TRBD2	TRBV13	NA	17	TGTGCCAGCAGCTTACCCCTTCGGCGGGGGGGCTCCTACGAGCAGTACTTC	CASSLPLRRGGSYEQYF
TRBJ2-1	NA	TRBV13	once	13	TGTGCCAGCAGTCTTAATACAGGTTCGGGGCAGTTCTTC	CASSLNTGSGQFF
TRBJ2-7	TRBD2	TRBV5-1	NA	18	TGCGCCAGCAGCTTGAAGAAGATAGCGGGGGGGACCTCCTACGAGCAGTACTTC	CASSLKKIAGGTSYEQYF
TRBJ1-1	NA	TRBV7-2	NA	11	TGTGCCAGCACCTGGAACACTGAAGCTTTCTTT	CASTWNTEAFF
TRBJ2-5	NA	TRBV19	NA	13	TGTGCCAGTAGTATAGTCCAGCAAGAGACCCAGTACTTC	CASSIVQQETQYF
TRBJ1-1	NA	TRBV18	NA	12	TGTGCCAGCTCACCTAAAAACACTGAAGCTTTCTTT	CASSPKNTEAFF
TRBJ2-1	TRBD2	TRBV7-9	NA	15	TGTGCCAGCAGACCCCCTAGCGGGGGGGCCACTGAGCAGTTCTTC	CASRPPSGGATEQFF
TRBJ2-7	TRBD1	TRBV5-4	NA	16	TGTGCCAGCAGGACAGGGGGCGAAATTGGCTCCTACGAGCAGTACTTC	CASRTGGEIGSYEQYF
TRBJ1-4	TRBD1	TRBV27	NA	17	TGTGCCAGCAGTCGGGACAGGCCCTATGTAACTAATGAAAAACTGTTTTTT	CASSRDRPYVTNEKLFF
TRBJ1-6	NA	TRBV11-2	NA	15	TGTGCCAGCAGCTTATCTAGTCCCGTTAATTCACCCCTCCACTTT	CASSLSSPVNSPLHF
TRBJ2-7	TRBD2	TRBV28	NA	14	TGTGCCAGCAGCTACCCCGGGGGGGACTACGAGCAGTACTTC	CASSYPGGDYEQYF
TRBJ2-1	TRBD2	TRBV5-1	NA	14	TGCGCCAGCAGCTGGGGACTAGCGGGGGTTGAGCAGTTCTTC	CASSWGLAGVEQFF
TRBJ2-7	NA	TRBV9	NA	14	TGTGCCAGCAGCGCACATGATAATACCTACGAGCAGTACTTC	CASSAHDNTYEQYF
TRBJ1-6	NA	TRBV15	NA	13	TGTGCCACCAGCAGAAACTTAGAAGAACCCCTCCACTTT	CATSRNLEEPLHF
TRBJ1-1	NA	TRBV6-1	few	13	TGTGCCAGCAGTGAGGGGAGGACCACTGAAGCTTTCTTT	CASSEGRTTEAFF
TRBJ2-7	NA	TRBV10-3	many	13	TGTGCCATCGGAATGTCAGGGTCGGGCGAGCAGTACTTC	CAIGMSGSGEQYF
TRBJ1-2	NA	TRBV19	few	13	TGTGCCATAAGTAGCGGAACAAGTTACGGCTACACCTTC	CAISSGTSYGYTF
TRBJ1-5	NA	TRBV5-6	once	14	TGTGCCAGCAGCTCAGACAAGTACAATCAGCCCCAGCATTTT	CASSSDKYNQPQHF
TRBJ2-2	NA	TRBV7-9	NA	15	TGTGCCAGCAGCTTATATGGCAGGAACACCGGGGAGCTGTTTTTT	CASSLYGRNTGELFF
TRBJ1-6	TRBD1	TRBV10-3	NA	15	TGTGCCATCAGAGTTGGACAGGGTTTTAATTCACCCCTCCACTTT	CAIRVGQGFNSPLHF
TRBJ2-7	NA	TRBV24-1	NA	14	TGTGCCACCAGTCCCCGGTTTGGGCTTCACGAGCAGTACTTC	CATSPRFGLHEQYF
TRBJ1-1	NA	TRBV21-1	NA	17	TGTGCCAACGAACTCTGGGGGGACTTTGAGGGTTCTAGTGAAGCTTTCTTT	CANELWGDFEGSSEAFF
TRBJ2-2	TRBD1	TRBV5-4	NA	15	TGTGCCAGCAGCTCAAACAGGGGGCTGACCGGGGAGCTGTTTTTT	CASSSNRGLTGELFF
TRBJ2-5	NA	TRBV2	NA	11	TGTGCCAGCAGTACACGTCAGACCCAGTACTTC	CASSTRQTQYF
TRBJ2-1	NA	TRBV5-4	NA	15	TGTGCCAGCAGCCAGGGGGGTCGGTCCTACAATGAGCAGTTCTTC	CASSQGGRSYNEQFF
TRBJ2-7	NA	TRBV27	NA	11	TGTGCCAGTTCAGGGTACCACGAGCAGTACTTC	CASSGYHEQYF
TRBJ1-5	NA	TRBV10-3	NA	13	TGTGCCAGCGGGACGGAGAGCAATCAGCCCCAGCATTTT	CASGTESNQPQHF
TRBJ2-7	NA	TRBV9	NA	15	TGTGCCAGCAGCGTAGGGAGGGGGCGCCCGAACGAGCAGTACTTC	CASSVGRGRPNEQYF
TRBJ1-2	NA	TRBV6-5	NA	14	TGTGCCAGCAGTTACGCAGGGGACCCCTGGGGCTACACCTTC	CASSYAGDPWGYTF
TRBJ2-1	TRBD1	TRBV2	NA	16	TGTGCCAGCTCCCCCCCCGGGACAGGGAACTACAATGAGCAGTTCTTC	CASSPPGTGNYNEQFF
TRBJ2-7	TRBD2	TRBV11-2	NA	15	TGTGCCAGCAGGACCGGGGGGGGCAACTCCTACGAGCAGTACTTC	CASRTGGGNSYEQYF
TRBJ2-1	NA	TRBV13	NA	15	TGTGCCAGCTCTCTGGTTCGCGGGCGTTACAATGAGCAGTTCTTC	CASSLVRGRYNEQFF
TRBJ1-2	NA	TRBV6-5	NA	12	TGTGCCAGCAGGAGGGCAGGGGATGGCTACACCTTC	CASRRAGDGYTF
TRBJ2-2	TRBD2	TRBV19	NA	15	TGTGCCAGTAGTACGGGACTAGCACACACCGGGGAGCTGTTTTTT	CASSTGLAHTGELFF